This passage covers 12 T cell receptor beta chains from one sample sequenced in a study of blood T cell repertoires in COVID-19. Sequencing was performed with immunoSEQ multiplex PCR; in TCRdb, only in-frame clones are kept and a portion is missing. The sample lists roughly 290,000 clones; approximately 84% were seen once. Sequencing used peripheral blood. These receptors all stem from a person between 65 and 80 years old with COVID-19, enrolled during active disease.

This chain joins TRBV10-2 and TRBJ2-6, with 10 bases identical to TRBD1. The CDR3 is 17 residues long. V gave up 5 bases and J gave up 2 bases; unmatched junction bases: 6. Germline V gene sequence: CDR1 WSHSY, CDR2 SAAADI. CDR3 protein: CASSRDRGSPGANVLTF. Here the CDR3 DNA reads TGCGCCAGCAGTAGGGACAGGGGATCGCCTGGGGCCAACGTCCTGACTTTC.

The CDR3 sequence is CASGRAGYTGELFF. CDR3 DNA: TGTGCCAGCGGAAGGGCAGGGTACACCGGGGAGCTGTTTTTT. The rearrangement uses TRBV6-5 and TRBJ2-2; D possibly corresponds to TRBD1 (5 bases). CDR1 is MNHEY and CDR2 is SVGAGI in the germline V gene. The CDR3 contains 14 residues. With 8 bases removed from V and 3 bases from J, the gap between germline ends came to 13 bases.

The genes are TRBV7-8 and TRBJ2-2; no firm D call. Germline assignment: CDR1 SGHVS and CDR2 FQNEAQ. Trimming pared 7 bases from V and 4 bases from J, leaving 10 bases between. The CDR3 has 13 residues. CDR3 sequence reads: CASNLYGTGELFF. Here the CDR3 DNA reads TGTGCCAGCAACCTATACGGCACCGGGGAGCTGTTTTTT.

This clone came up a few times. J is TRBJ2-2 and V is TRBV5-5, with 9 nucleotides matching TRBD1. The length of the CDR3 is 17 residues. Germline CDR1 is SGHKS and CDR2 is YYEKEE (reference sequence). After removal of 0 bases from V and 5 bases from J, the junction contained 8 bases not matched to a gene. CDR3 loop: CASSLDLQGARTGELFF. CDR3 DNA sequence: TGTGCCAGCAGCTTGGACCTACAGGGGGCAAGAACCGGGGAGCTGTTTTTT.

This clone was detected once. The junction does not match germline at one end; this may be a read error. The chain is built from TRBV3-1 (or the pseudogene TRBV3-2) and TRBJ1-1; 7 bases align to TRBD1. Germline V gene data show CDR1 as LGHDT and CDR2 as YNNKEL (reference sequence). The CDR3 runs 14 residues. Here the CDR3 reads CASSQASGGTEAFF. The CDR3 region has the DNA TGTGCCAGCAGTCAAGCGTCAGGGGGCACTGAAGCTTTCTTT.

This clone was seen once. The CDR3 DNA reads as TGTGCCATCAGTGAGGGAGAAGGGGGGAGGGCAAAGGGGTTCTTC. Translating it yields CAISEGEGGRAKGFF. The chain links TRBV10-3 to TRBJ2-1; possible D gene TRBD2, 7 bases. Germline CDR1 and CDR2: ENHRY and SYGVKD. This CDR3 region has 15 residues. Trimming removed 2 bases at V and 15 bases at J, with 23 bases between.

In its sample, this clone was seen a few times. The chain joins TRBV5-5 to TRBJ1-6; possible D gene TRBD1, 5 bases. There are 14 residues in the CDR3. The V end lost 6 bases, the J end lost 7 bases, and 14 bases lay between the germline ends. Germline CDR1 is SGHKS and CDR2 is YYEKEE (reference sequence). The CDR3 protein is CASTRGVDNSPLHF. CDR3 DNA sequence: TGTGCCAGCACTCGGGGGGTAGACAATTCACCCCTCCACTTT.

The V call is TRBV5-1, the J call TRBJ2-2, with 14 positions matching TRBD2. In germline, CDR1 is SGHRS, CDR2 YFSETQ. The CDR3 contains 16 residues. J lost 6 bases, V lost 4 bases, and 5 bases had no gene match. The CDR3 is CASSRTSGGTPGELFF. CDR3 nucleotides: TGCGCCAGCAGCAGGACTAGCGGGGGGACGCCCGGGGAGCTGTTTTTT.

This CDR3 is CASSARDSSSYEQYF. The CDR3 region has the DNA TGTGCCAGCAGCGCCCGGGACAGTAGCTCCTACGAGCAGTACTTC. This chain joins TRBV5-6 and TRBJ2-7, with 7 bases identical to TRBD1. The CDR3 spans 15 residues. Trimming took 4 bases from V and 0 from J; bases not matched to a gene: 7. CDR1 is SGHDT and CDR2 is YYEEEE in the germline V gene.

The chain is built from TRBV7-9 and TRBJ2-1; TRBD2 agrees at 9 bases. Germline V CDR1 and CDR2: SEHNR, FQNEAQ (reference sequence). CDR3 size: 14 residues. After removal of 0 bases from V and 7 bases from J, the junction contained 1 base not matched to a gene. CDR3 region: CASSLALAGNEQFF. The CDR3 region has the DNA TGTGCCAGCAGCTTAGCACTAGCGGGTAATGAGCAGTTCTTC.

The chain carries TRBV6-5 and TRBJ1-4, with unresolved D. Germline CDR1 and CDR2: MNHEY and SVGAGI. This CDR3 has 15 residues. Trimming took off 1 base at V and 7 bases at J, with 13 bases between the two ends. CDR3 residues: CASSYWEGVGEKLFF. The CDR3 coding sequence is TGTGCCAGCAGTTACTGGGAGGGTGTGGGTGAAAAACTGTTTTTT.

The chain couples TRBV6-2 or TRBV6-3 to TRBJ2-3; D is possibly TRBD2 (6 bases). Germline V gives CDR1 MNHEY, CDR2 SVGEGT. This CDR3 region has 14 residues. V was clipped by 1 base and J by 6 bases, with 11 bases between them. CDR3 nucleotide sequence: TGTGCCAGCAGTTACTTGGAGGGCAGCGATACGCAGTATTTT. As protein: CASSYLEGSDTQYF.